A selection of T cell receptor beta chains follows, all from one sample in a study of blood T cell repertoires in COVID-19. TCRdb keeps only in-frame clones here, not all; method: immunoSEQ multiplex PCR. Of around 180,000 clones in the sample, around three quarters were seen once. The sample taken for sequencing was PBMCs or T cells enriched from blood (not recorded which). The receptors come from a woman between 50 and 59 years old with acute COVID-19. Each CDR3 is given with its conserved first and last residue. A D gene is named only where the DNA matches it firmly. Clone size appears in some rows only: once, few, many, or a class for an expanded clone.

abundance,j_gene,d_gene,v_gene,CDR3nt,CDR3aa
.,TRBJ1-6,TRBD1,TRBV28,TGTGCCAGCTGGGGGACAGGGAATAATTCACCCCTCCACTTT,CASWGTGNNSPLHF
.,TRBJ1-2,.,TRBV4-1,TGCGCCAGCAGCCACCCCGGGAGGGACTATGGCTACACCTTC,CASSHPGRDYGYTF
few,TRBJ1-1,.,TRBV19,TGTGCCAGTAGTATAGGGGGCCGCGAGGCAGTGGGCACTGAAGCTTTCTTT,CASSIGGREAVGTEAFF
.,TRBJ1-1,.,TRBV28,TGTGCCAGCAGTCCAGGACAGAACACTGAAGCTTTCTTT,CASSPGQNTEAFF
.,TRBJ1-6,.,TRBV12-3/TRBV12-4,TGTGCCAGCAGTTCGACAGGACTTACGCCCCTCCACTTT,CASSSTGLTPLHF
.,TRBJ1-2,.,TRBV28,TGTGCCAGCAGTCGGGGACTGAACTATGGCTACACCTTC,CASSRGLNYGYTF
few,TRBJ2-1,.,TRBV6-5,TGTGCCAGCAGAATGGGCGTTCGGGAGCAGTTCTTC,CASRMGVREQFF
.,TRBJ1-6,TRBD1,TRBV19,TGTGCCAGCCGGGACAGGGGAACGATCATCTCCTATAATTCACCCCTCCACTTT,CASRDRGTIISYNSPLHF
few,TRBJ2-5,TRBD2,TRBV19,TGTGCCACCCAGCGGGGGCAGGAGACCCAGTACTTC,CATQRGQETQYF
.,TRBJ1-5,TRBD1,TRBV24-1,TGTGCCACCAGTGAAACCCAGGGGGTAGGCAATCAGCCCCAGCATTTT,CATSETQGVGNQPQHF
.,TRBJ2-1,TRBD1,TRBV18,TGTGCCAGCTCACCGGGACAGGCGGGGCCCGATGAGCAGTTCTTC,CASSPGQAGPDEQFF
.,TRBJ2-1,TRBD2,TRBV7-3,TGTGCCAGCAGCTCCCCTAGCGGGGGGCCTCACAATGAGCAGTTCTTC,CASSSPSGGPHNEQFF
.,TRBJ1-4,TRBD1,TRBV9,TGTGCCAGCAGCGCCCAGGGGGCCGCAACTAATGAAAAACTGTTTTTT,CASSAQGAATNEKLFF
.,TRBJ2-2,TRBD1,TRBV27,TGTGCCAGCAGTTTAGGACAGGGGGCCGCCGGGGAGCTGTTTTTT,CASSLGQGAAGELFF
.,TRBJ1-6,.,TRBV4-3,TGCGCCAGCAGCCAAGATGGGAGGACGGGTAATTCACCCCTCCACTTT,CASSQDGRTGNSPLHF
few,TRBJ2-5,TRBD1,TRBV30,TGTGCCTGGGGGACAGGACAAGAGACCCAGTACTTC,CAWGTGQETQYF
.,TRBJ1-2,.,TRBV7-9,TGTGCCAGCAGCTTAGAACGGGGTCTAGGGCTTAACTATGGCTACACCTTC,CASSLERGLGLNYGYTF
.,TRBJ1-2,TRBD1,TRBV27,TGTGCCAGCAGTTTCGACAGGGAGATTGGCTACACCTTC,CASSFDREIGYTF
.,TRBJ1-2,.,TRBV6-6,TGTGCCAGCAGTAGTGTTCTAAACTATGGCTACACCTTC,CASSSVLNYGYTF
.,TRBJ2-1,TRBD2,TRBV7-9,TGTGCCAGCAGCCCGAGACTAGCGGGGGGGTGGAGCTCCTACAATGAGCAGTTCTTC,CASSPRLAGGWSSYNEQFF
.,TRBJ2-3,TRBD2,TRBV2,TGTGCCAGCAGTGTATTTGGACTAGCGGCTAACACAGATACGCAGTATTTT,CASSVFGLAANTDTQYF
few,TRBJ1-2,.,TRBV5-6,TGTGCCAGCAGCTTATCCAGGGCAGTTCACGGCTACACCTTC,CASSLSRAVHGYTF
.,TRBJ2-1,TRBD2,TRBV24-1,TGTGCCACCAGTGATTTTTCGAGCGGGGGCCAGTTCTTC,CATSDFSSGGQFF
.,TRBJ1-3,.,TRBV5-5,TGTGCCAGCAGCCCAGGGCCGACAAACACCATATATTTT,CASSPGPTNTIYF
few,TRBJ2-1,TRBD2,TRBV7-9,TGTGCCAGCAACCCAGCGGGGGGGTCCTACAATGAGCAGTTCTTC,CASNPAGGSYNEQFF
.,TRBJ1-5,TRBD1,TRBV6-5,TGTGCCAGCACCAACAGGGGGGCTCAACAGCCCCAGCATTTT,CASTNRGAQQPQHF
.,TRBJ2-3,TRBD2,TRBV7-9,TGTGCCAGCAGGGATACTAGCGGCGATACGCAGTATTTT,CASRDTSGDTQYF
.,TRBJ1-2,.,TRBV18,TGTGCCAGCTCACCAGGGGCGGAAGCTAACTATGGCTACACCTTC,CASSPGAEANYGYTF
.,TRBJ1-1,TRBD1,TRBV19,TGTGCCAGTAGTAGGACAGGGCCCACTGAAGCTTTCTTT,CASSRTGPTEAFF
.,TRBJ2-5,.,TRBV2,TGTGCCAGCGCCGGCAGGGTTGATGGAGAGACCCAGTACTTC,CASAGRVDGETQYF
few,TRBJ1-6,.,TRBV30,TGTGCCTGGAGTGTACAACAGGGAAGTTCACCCCTCCACTTT,CAWSVQQGSSPLHF
few,TRBJ1-2,TRBD1,TRBV28,TGTGCCAGCACCAACCCGGGACAGGGCATCGTAGTGGATGGCTACACCTTC,CASTNPGQGIVVDGYTF
.,TRBJ2-2,TRBD1,TRBV9,TGTGCCAGCAGCCCGACAGGGGCGAACACCGGGGAGCTGTTTTTT,CASSPTGANTGELFF
few,TRBJ1-4,.,TRBV2,TGTGCCAGGGAGGGGACGGATAATGAAAAACTGTTTTTT,CAREGTDNEKLFF
.,TRBJ1-4,.,TRBV5-8,TGTGCCAGCAGCTTGGGGGAACAGGGACTAGGAGAAAAACTGTTTTTT,CASSLGEQGLGEKLFF
.,TRBJ1-2,.,TRBV18,TGTGCCAGCTCACCCGCTAACTATGGCTACACCTTC,CASSPANYGYTF
.,TRBJ1-2,TRBD1,TRBV2,TGTGCCAGCAGGCCACAGGGGCTGGACTATGGCTACACCTTC,CASRPQGLDYGYTF
.,TRBJ1-1,.,TRBV28,TGTGCCAGCAGGACCGGGACACCGAACACTGAAGCTTTCTTT,CASRTGTPNTEAFF
.,TRBJ1-5,.,TRBV7-8,TGTGCCAGCAGCCAGCAGGGTGATCATCAGCCCCAGCATTTT,CASSQQGDHQPQHF
.,TRBJ1-2,TRBD1,TRBV7-9,TGTGCCAGCAGCTTTACAGGGGGCTTGCGAGGCTACACCTTC,CASSFTGGLRGYTF
few,TRBJ1-1,.,TRBV30,TGTGCCTGGAGTGTGGCCGATGAAGCTTTCTTT,CAWSVADEAFF